This record looks at one TCR beta chain sequence and its context. Antigen: not known. This record comes from a study of OX40 agonist ivuxolimab in advanced cancers. About the study: Averaging about 60 years in age, with a range of about 23 to 79, the cohort was approximately 83% male.

Sequencing was performed with immunoSEQ multiplex PCR; in TCRdb, only in-frame clones are kept and a portion is missing. Of around 150,000 clones listed, 90% are singletons. Study-level findings and limits: Clonal expansion was seen in CD4+ and CD8+ blood T cells by week 6 at 0.1 to 3.0 mg/kg.

Sequencing was performed on CD4+ or CD8+ T cells sorted from blood, taken in a trial of the OX40 agonist ivuxolimab. The source of this sequence is an adult with an advanced solid tumor such as melanoma, head and neck, liver or kidney cancer.

The chain's CDR3 is CASNLGGASYEQYF. The CDR3 DNA reads TGCGCCAGCAACCTTGGCGGGGCCTCCTACGAGCAGTACTTC. This chain connects TRBV5-1 to TRBJ2-7; possible D gene TRBD2, 6 bases. With 6 bases removed from V and 0 bases from J, the gap between germline ends came to 13 bases. This CDR3 is built from 14 residues. Germline CDR1 SGHRS, CDR2 YFSETQ.